The entry below gives a single T cell receptor beta chain sequence along with its context. Its antigen is unknown. No base qualities exist here, and no much larger clone lies one base off it. The donors were healthy, HIV-negative adults who had no recently reported acute infections or vaccinations. Only Caucasian adults living in Nashville, Tennessee, USA were represented among the donors. CD4+ T cells were enriched through magnetic negative selection, after which naive cells were positively selected on CD45RA and the remaining negative fraction served as the memory subset. Blood was obtained by leukapheresis, after which PBMCs were separated by Ficoll-Histopaque density gradient centrifugation and cryopreserved in liquid nitrogen vapor phase. Purity and quantity of every magnetically sorted T cell population were checked by analytical flow cytometry. Genomic DNA was isolated from every sorted fraction and measured by UV absorbance on a Nanodrop 2000c.

The sample belongs to a study of shared clonotypes between healthy human individuals (dated by TCRdb to between 2020 and 2021). Study-wide context: The cohort comprised a couple of women and a few men aged 18 to 49 years. For each donor, three plates each were used for CD4 naive and CD4 memory, two plates were used for CD8 naive, and one plate was used for CD8 memory. The study deeply sequenced blood TCR repertoires of about 5 healthy adults to estimate repertoire size and the extent of clonotype sharing between individuals. To increase sequencing depth and limit assay-specific biases, TCR repertoire library preparation and sequencing were carried out by different laboratories using diverse techniques. Each donor's leukapheresis produced roughly between roughly 0.85 and 9.5 billion PBMCs.

Study-level results and caveats: About 4.5% of naive CD4, 3.5% of naive CD8, 2.3% of memory CD4, and around 0.42% of memory CD8 clonotypes were shared across a few donors. Naive subsets generally had larger estimated clonotype richness than memory subsets. Pairwise subsampling led to the expectation that sequencing depth would affect the degree of clonotype sharing among donors. Sampling was restricted to blood, and TCR repertoires in tissue are likely to differ from TCR repertoires in blood. Rarefaction of sorted-subset datasets indicated incomplete sequencing despite the large sequencing depth. Compared with non-shared clonotypes, the clonotypes found in all four sorted-subset donors had higher generation probabilities. Because the study included only a small number of donors, the genetic and exposure-history diversity represented was limited.

CDR1 SGDLS and CDR2 YYNGEE are derived from the germline V gene. The CDR3 starts with the cysteine, ends with the phenylalanine, and has 15 residues. Solely the CDR3 DNA is kept, with 45 bases framed from the first base. V is pruned by 3 bases and J by 7 bases, leaving 9 bases of the junction without a gene match. Using the deep immunoSEQ assay, TCR CDR3 regions were amplified from genomic DNA by multiplex PCR. Extracted genomic DNA from each cell subset was distributed evenly across all wells of several immunoSEQ 96-well plates, and each plate was treated as a replicate. For sorted subsets, approximately 210 ng genomic DNA, equal to approximately 30,000 T cell genomes, was loaded into each replicate PCR. Purified libraries were measured with a Qubit 3.0 fluorometer, size-checked on a Bioanalyzer 2100, and measured again with the KAPA Library Quantification kit. Every immunoSEQ 96-well plate was sequenced on a separate single-read 150-cycle Illumina NextSeq 550 flow cell. On the authors' methods: Because the immunoSEQ output held only junctional sequences and lacked quality scores, the filtering could not match the filtering applied to full-length reads. Sequences were annotated with PyIR, a Python wrapper for IgBLAST v1.9, using IMGT germline references to assign V/J genes and CDR3. Any read was removed if the V/J assignment was weak (E-value above 1e-6), the CDR3 was missing, or the read contained stop codons, out-of-frame junctions, or ambiguous translated residues. V3J clonotypes were defined as sequences sharing the same inferred V gene, J gene, and CDR3 amino acid sequence. Percentage overlap between repertoires was calculated by dividing the number of shared unique clonotypes by the size of the smaller repertoire. Repertoire richness was assessed with RTK rarefaction, the Chao1 estimator, and Recon v2.1 estimates of unobserved clonotypes. OLGA was used to compute generation probabilities for all TCRbeta clonotypes that the gDNA method yielded from a few donors. TCRdb obtained this table from immuneACCESS and retained in-frame rearrangements with V and J assigned. These tables miss some clones; where compared with another copy, unresolved V genes account for less than half of the shortfall, and the remainder is unexplained. D and trimming were read from the DNA, whereas the V and J calls and clone size are those reported in that table. The sample table shows about 980,000 clones, and 60% to 85% are seen once. The ten largest clones capture roughly 1.5% of the sample.

Recombination joined TRBV9 with TRBJ1-4; TRBD1 fits 7 bases in the junction. The receptor was derived from a man younger than 35 in good health. Sequencing input: memory CD4+ T cells sorted from blood. In light of the paper, this sample's cell subset or site label describes: CD45RA-negative fraction. CDR3 reads: CASSETPGQFEKLFF. At the DNA level, the sequence is TGTGCCAGCAGCGAGACACCGGGACAGTTTGAAAAACTGTTTTTT.